These 21 T cell receptor beta chains came from one sample sequenced in a study of blood T cell repertoires in COVID-19. Assay: immunoSEQ multiplex PCR; the TCRdb copy retains only in-frame clones and omits some. The data contain around 230,000 clones, under 90% of them singletons. The sample was PBMCs or T cells enriched from blood (not recorded which). These receptors all stem from a woman aged 25 to 45 with acute COVID-19.

This chain uses TRBV11-2 with TRBJ2-7; TRBD2 might be the D (5 bases). V was shortened by 3 bases and J by 2 bases, with 14 bases between the two germline ends. Germline V gene data show CDR1 as SGHAT and CDR2 as FQNNGV. This CDR3 contains 15 residues. The CDR3 here is CASSFSSGSPYEQYF. The CDR3 DNA reads as TGTGCCAGCAGCTTCTCATCTGGGAGTCCCTACGAGCAGTACTTC. Variable domain in full (rest from reference TRBV11-2 and TRBJ2-7): EAGVAQSPRYKIIEKRQSVAFWCNPISGHATLYWYQQILGQGPKLLIQFQNNGVVDDSQLPKDRFSAERLKGVDSTLKIQPAKLEDSAVYLCASSFSSGSPYEQYFGPGTRLTVT.

Comments on this clone: An end of the junction differs from the germline gene, which may be a read error. The rearrangement joins TRBV9 to TRBJ2-1; 7 positions agree with TRBD2. The V gene's germline CDR1 is SGDLS and CDR2 YYNGEE. This CDR3 has 16 amino acids. The CDR3 coding sequence is TGTGCCAGCAGCGTAGGGGGACGGGGGGAGTACAGTGAGCAGTTCTTC. Protein sequence: CASSVGGRGEYSEQFF.

The chain has TRBV7-7 and TRBJ2-2; unclear D gene. Trimming pared 1 base from V and 4 bases from J, leaving 7 bases between. The germline V gene has CDR1 SSHAT and CDR2 FNYEAQ (reference sequence). The CDR3 runs to 14 residues. In DNA form, the CDR3 reads TGTGCCAGCAGCTTAGATCCGAGCACCGGGGAGCTGTTTTTT. Protein sequence: CASSLDPSTGELFF. The full variable domain, in which reference TRBV7-7 and TRBJ2-2 provide the parts outside the CDR3, is GAGVSQSPRYKVTKRGQDVTLRCDPISSHATLYWYQQALGQGPEFLTYFNYEAQPDKSGLPSDRFSAERPEGSISTLTIQRTEQRDSAMYRCASSLDPSTGELFFGEGSRLTVL.

The chain uses TRBV3-1 (or the pseudogene TRBV3-2) and TRBJ2-1, with 16 bases matching TRBD2. V was pared by 4 bases and J by 9 bases, with 9 bases of the junction left unmatched. Germline V CDR1 and CDR2: LGHDT, YNNKEL (reference sequence). The CDR3 has 17 residues. The CDR3 is CASSRPGTSGGGGEQFF. Here the CDR3 DNA reads TGTGCCAGCAGCCGTCCCGGGACTAGCGGGGGGGGTGGTGAGCAGTTCTTC.

The chain carries TRBV2 and TRBJ2-1, with TRBD2 matching 9 bases. Looked up from germline, CDR1 is SNHLY and CDR2 is FYNNEI. V trimming: 11 bases; J trimming: 9 bases; junction bases outside the gene matches: 11. The CDR3 is made up of 13 amino acids. CDR3 DNA: TGTGCCGCAGGGGGACTAGCCGGGGTTGAGCAGTTCTTC. This translates into CAAGGLAGVEQFF. Combining the CDR3 with reference TRBV2 and TRBJ2-1 gives the whole variable domain EPEVTQTPSHQVTQMGQEVILRCVPISNHLYFYWYRQILGQKVEFLVSFYNNEISEKSEIFDDQFSVERPDGSNFTLKIRSTKLEDSAMYFCAAGGLAGVEQFFGPGTRLTVL.

The CDR3 nucleotides read TGCGCCAGCAGCCCGGGACAGCATTCCTACGAGCAGTACTTC. Protein product: CASSPGQHSYEQYF. The V gene is TRBV4-3, the J gene TRBJ2-7; 7 nucleotides agree with TRBD1. The CDR3 has 14 amino acids. The ends lost 4 bases at V and 1 base at J; junction bases unmatched: 4. Germline CDR1 LGHNA, CDR2 YSLEER.

The chain carries TRBV6-1 and TRBJ2-7; weak D call: TRBD1 (6 bases). V was clipped by 1 base and J by 6 bases, with 19 bases between them. The CDR3 loop spans 16 amino acids. Germline V gene sequence: CDR1 MNHNS, CDR2 SASEGT. CDR3 loop: CASSEDLDRFLGEQYF. CDR3 bases: TGTGCCAGCAGTGAAGACTTAGACAGGTTTCTTGGCGAGCAGTACTTC.

The J gene is TRBJ1-2, the V gene TRBV29-1; TRBD1 aligns across 12 bases. This CDR3 region has 15 residues. The ends lost 5 bases at V and 4 bases at J; junction bases unmatched: 8. Germline loops: CDR1 SQVTM, CDR2 ANQGSEA. The CDR3 coding sequence is TGCAGCGTTACAGGGACAGGGGGCTTGGGCTATGGCTACACCTTC. Protein product: CSVTGTGGLGYGYTF.

Written as DNA, the CDR3 is TGTGCCACCAGCAGATATATGGGGACAGGGTCCACTGAAGCTTTCTTT. It codes for CATSRYMGTGSTEAFF. The rearrangement links TRBV15 to TRBJ1-1; 9 bases match TRBD1. The V gene end was trimmed by 2 bases and the J gene end by 4 bases; junction bases not matched to a gene: 8. Germline loops: CDR1 LNHNV, CDR2 YYDKDF (reference sequence). The length of the CDR3 is 16 residues. Full variable domain (missing parts from reference TRBV15 and TRBJ1-1): DAMVIQNPRYQVTQFGKPVTLSCSQTLNHNVMYWYQQKSSQAPKLLFHYYDKDFNNEADTPDNFQSRRPNTSFCFLDIRSPGLGDTAMYLCATSRYMGTGSTEAFFGQGTRLTVV.

In this sample, this clone turned up once. V and J are TRBV27 and TRBJ1-6; D is unresolved. V dropped 7 bases and J dropped 9 bases, with 10 bases sitting between them. CDR1 is MNHEY, CDR2 SMNVEV, per germline (reference sequence). This CDR3 comprises 12 residues. As DNA, the CDR3 is TGTGCCAGCAAGAGTTACAGTTCACCCCTCCACTTT. Translating gives CASKSYSSPLHF.

This sequence joins TRBV18 and TRBJ1-5; D gene unclear. With 5 bases removed from V and 3 bases from J, the gap between germline ends came to 5 bases. The germline V gene encodes CDR1 KGHSH and CDR2 LQKENI. The CDR3 is 12 amino acids. In nucleotides, the CDR3 is TGTGCCAGCTCATCAGACAATCAGCCCCAGCATTTT. Its translation is CASSSDNQPQHF.

This chain uses TRBV11-2 with TRBJ2-6; TRBD1 might be the D (5 bases). The V end lost 5 bases, the J end lost 4 bases, and 15 bases lay between the germline ends. CDR3 length: 16 residues. Germline V gene lookup returns CDR1 SGHAT and CDR2 FQNNGV. The CDR3 DNA reads TGTGCCAGCAGCGCGACAGCTTTCTTAGGGGCCAACGTCCTGACTTTC. It encodes CASSATAFLGANVLTF. Complete variable domain (other parts from reference TRBV11-2 and TRBJ2-6): EAGVAQSPRYKIIEKRQSVAFWCNPISGHATLYWYQQILGQGPKLLIQFQNNGVVDDSQLPKDRFSAERLKGVDSTLKIQPAKLEDSAVYLCASSATAFLGANVLTFGAGSRLTVL.

This clone was observed a single time. V gene TRBV29-1 combines with J gene TRBJ1-2; TRBD1 aligns across 7 bases. The CDR3 spans 13 residues. Germline V gene sequence: CDR1 SQVTM, CDR2 ANQGSEA. Losses at the gene ends were 3 bases for V and 7 bases for J; bases not matched to a gene: 8. The CDR3 DNA is TGCAGCGTTGACTCCACAGGGGTTGTTGGCTACACCTTC. Protein product: CSVDSTGVVGYTF. The full variable domain, with the rest looked up from reference TRBV29-1 and TRBJ1-2, is SAVISQKPSRDICQRGTSLTIQCQVDSQVTMMFWYRQQPGQSLTLIATANQGSEATYESGFVIDKFPISRPNLTFSTLTVSNMSPEDSSIYLCSVDSTGVVGYTFGSGTRLTVV.

DNA for the CDR3: TGTGCCAGCAGCCCTCCGGGACAGGGAACGGGAAAACTGTTTTTT. Amino acid sequence: CASSPPGQGTGKLFF. The chain carries TRBV7-9 and TRBJ1-4, with 9 bases identical to TRBD1. Germline values: CDR1 SEHNR, CDR2 FQNEAQ (reference sequence). This CDR3 is 15 amino acids long. The ends lost 5 bases at V and 10 bases at J; junction bases unmatched: 11.

This chain joins TRBV3-1 (or the pseudogene TRBV3-2) and TRBJ2-5; TRBD1 matches 7 bases. Per the germline V gene, CDR1 is LGHDT and CDR2 is YNNKEL (reference sequence). With V trimmed by 4 bases and J by 0 bases, 20 bases remained unmatched. The CDR3 spans 20 residues. CDR3 loop: CASSRHTLVPLRGYQETQYF. The CDR3 nucleotides read TGTGCCAGCAGCCGCCACACCCTTGTCCCACTCAGGGGGTACCAAGAGACCCAGTACTTC.

In this sample, this clone turned up once. The rearrangement links TRBV11-2 to TRBJ2-7; TRBD1 matches 7 bases. Germline V lookup: CDR1 SGHAT, CDR2 FQNNGV. The CDR3 spans 15 residues. V dropped 0 bases and J dropped 5; count of bases not matched to a gene: 7. As DNA, the CDR3 is TGTGCCAGCAGCTTAGAAGTGACAGGGATCCACGAGCAGTACTTC. Its translation: CASSLEVTGIHEQYF.

The chain is built from TRBV18 and TRBJ2-3; perhaps TRBD2 as D (6 bases). Trimming removed 7 bases from V and 0 bases from J, with 14 bases in between. Germline V CDR1 and CDR2: KGHSH, LQKENI. This CDR3 has 15 residues. The CDR3 bases are TGTGCCAGCTTCCTCGAACGGGGGAGCACAGATACGCAGTATTTT. Encoded protein: CASFLERGSTDTQYF. The full variable domain, with the rest looked up from reference TRBV18 and TRBJ2-3, is NAGVMQNPRHLVRRRGQEARLRCSPMKGHSHVYWYRQLPEEGLKFMVYLQKENIIDESGMPKERFSAEFPKEGPSILRIQQVVRGDSAAYFCASFLERGSTDTQYFGPGTRLTVL.

The chain joins TRBV30 to TRBJ2-5; the match to TRBD2 covers 15 bases. There are 16 residues in the CDR3. The germline V gene has CDR1 GTSNPN and CDR2 SVGIG (reference sequence). The ends lost 2 bases at V and 2 bases at J; junction bases unmatched: 3. Here the CDR3 DNA reads TGTGCCTGGAGTCGTGGACTAGCGGGGGGGCAAGAGACCCAGTACTTC. Protein sequence: CAWSRGLAGGQETQYF.

There are a few counts of this clone. J is TRBJ2-7 and V is TRBV25-1, with 7 bases identical to TRBD1. The CDR3 sequence is 15 residues long. V shed 5 bases, J shed 5 bases, and the junction held 12 bases outside the gene matches. The germline V gene has CDR1 MGHDK and CDR2 SYGVNS. CDR3 nucleotides: TGTGCCAGCAGTAGAACGGACAGGCGAATCGACGAGCAGTACTTC. Translating gives CASSRTDRRIDEQYF.

This clone was detected only once. The rearrangement joins TRBV3-1 (or the pseudogene TRBV3-2) to TRBJ1-3; D may be TRBD1 (5 bases). Per the germline V gene, CDR1 is LGHDT and CDR2 is YNNKEL (reference sequence). The germline V and J ends were trimmed by 1 base and 0 bases, with 7 bases remaining between them. This CDR3 comprises 15 residues. CDR3 loop: CASSQGQGSGNTIYF. In DNA form, the CDR3 reads TGTGCCAGCAGCCAAGGCCAGGGCTCTGGAAACACCATATATTTT.

DNA for the CDR3: TGTGCCAGCAGTCTACAGGGGGGTTTCGCTGAAGCTTTCTTT. Its protein product is CASSLQGGFAEAFF. This chain connects TRBV28 to TRBJ1-1, with 8 nucleotides matching TRBD1. V was pared by 5 bases and J by 6 bases, with 8 bases of the junction left unmatched. This CDR3 comprises 14 residues. CDR1 and CDR2 (germline): MDHEN, SYDVKM.